The source of this T cell receptor (beta chain) is a study of blood T cell repertoires in COVID-19. Study details: Sources were T cells, B-cell-depleted T cells, or PBMCs; the material itself was cDNA or gDNA.

Profiled with immunoSEQ multiplex PCR; TCRdb holds only in-frame clones, not every one. The sample yields approximately 300,000 clones, approximately 90% seen once. Cohorts were assigned according to the clinical history that participants reported. The CDR3 is 16 amino acids. The sequence was collected from a woman younger than 35 who had recovered from COVID-19. Sequencing used PBMCs or T cells enriched from blood (not recorded which). This chain uses TRBV21-1 with TRBJ2-5; TRBD1, the table's D call, lacks a check against the DNA. TRBV21-1 is flagged as a pseudogene. CDR3 in DNA: TGTGCCAGCAGCAGCGGACAGGGCAATCTCCCGGGGACCCAGTACTTC. Protein product: CASSSGQGNLPGTQYF.